These 7 T cell receptor beta chains originate from one sample sequenced in a study of CD8 T cells in Susac syndrome. Random hexamers were used to reverse transcribe the RNA input (about 0.5 to 1 ug). TCRdb reprocessed the immunoSEQ multiplex PCR reads with MiXCR, giving one entry per CDR3 protein. This sample has 250,000 or so distinct CDR3 sequences; around 93% occur once, and the top ten carry 0.055% to 0.075%. What was sequenced was CD4+ T cells from PBMCs. The receptors shown here come from a human donor with multiple sclerosis.

The genes are TRBV3-1 and TRBJ2-4; the match to TRBD2 covers 7 bases. Germline values: CDR1 LGHDT, CDR2 YNNKEL (reference sequence). Losses at the gene ends were 2 bases for V and 1 base for J; bases not matched to a gene: 5. The CDR3 is 16 amino acids. This CDR3 is CASSQMGGTAKNIQYF. For the CDR3, the DNA is TGTGCCAGCAGCCAAATGGGGGGGACGGCCAAAAACATTCAGTACTTC.

The V call is TRBV7-9, the J call TRBJ2-3; 7 bases map to TRBD2. J gave up 3 bases and V 5 bases, and 8 bases lay outside the gene matches. This CDR3 is 15 amino acids long. Germline CDR1 is SEHNR and CDR2 is FQNEAQ (reference sequence). CDR3 sequence (DNA): TGTGCCAGCAGCCCGGGAGGTAGCGGAACAGATACGCAGTATTTT. It codes for CASSPGGSGTDTQYF.

This clonotype was found a few times. The rearrangement links TRBV12-3 or TRBV12-4 to TRBJ1-2; possibly TRBD1 for D (6 bases). Trimming pared 1 base from V and 4 bases from J, leaving 7 bases between. The CDR3 contains 13 residues. This CDR3 reads CASSLEGGYGYTF. Written as DNA, the CDR3 is TGTGCCAGCAGTTTAGAAGGGGGCTATGGCTACACCTTC.

The chain recombines TRBV18 with TRBJ2-7, with D hard to call. The V gene's germline CDR1 is KGHSH and CDR2 LQKENI. Trimming took 2 bases from V and 12 from J, leaving 17 bases between them. This CDR3 has 13 amino acids. The CDR3 DNA is TGTGCCAGCTCACCAGCGAAGGACCGGCATGGGTACTTC. It translates to CASSPAKDRHGYF.

The genes are TRBV20-1 and TRBJ1-1, with 7 bases fitting TRBD1. Germline loops: CDR1 DFQATT, CDR2 SNEGSKA (reference sequence). This CDR3 comprises 14 residues. With V trimmed by 3 bases and J by 3 bases, 7 bases remained unmatched. The CDR3: CSARSPGGDTEAFF. The CDR3 DNA follows: TGCAGTGCTAGGTCCCCAGGGGGGGACACTGAAGCTTTCTTT.

This chain links TRBV23-1 with TRBJ2-7; D assignment may be TRBD1 or TRBD2 (5 bases each). TRBV23-1 is flagged as an ORF with uncertain function. The CDR3 covers 15 residues. Trimming shortened V by 0 bases and J by 2 bases, and 11 bases separated the two germline ends. CDR3: CASSQSGVGTYEQYF. DNA of the CDR3: TGCGCCAGCAGTCAATCGGGGGTCGGGACCTACGAGCAGTACTTC.

The rearrangement links TRBV12-3 or TRBV12-4 to TRBJ2-7, with a possible D match to TRBD1 (6 bases). The CDR3 spans 14 residues. V lost 5 bases to trimming and J lost 2 bases, with 13 bases between them. As DNA, the CDR3 is TGTGCCAGCAGTCCCGGGACATCAACCTACGAGCAGTACTTC. Translated: CASSPGTSTYEQYF.